This T cell receptor (beta chain) was identified in a study of shared clonotypes between healthy human individuals (dated by TCRdb to the early 2020s). As for the study more broadly: The cohort comprised two women and a few men aged 18 to 49 years. For each donor, CD4 naive and CD4 memory were each run on three plates, CD8 naive on two plates, and CD8 memory on one plate. Blood TCR repertoires of roughly five healthy adults were deeply sequenced to estimate repertoire size and the extent of clonotype sharing between individuals. Libraries were prepared and TCR repertoires were sequenced by different laboratories using diverse techniques, in order to increase sequencing depth and limit assay-specific biases. Per donor, leukapheresis produced somewhere between about 0.94 and 9 billion PBMCs.

The table lists this clone with a count of one. What this receptor recognizes is not known. Within one base of it there is no much larger clone, and no base qualities were kept. Using the deep immunoSEQ assay, multiplex PCR amplified TCR CDR3 regions from genomic DNA. For each cell subset, the extracted genomic DNA was distributed evenly across all wells of several immunoSEQ 96-well plates, and each plate served as one replicate. For sorted subsets, each replicate PCR was loaded with around 220 ng genomic DNA, equivalent to about 30,000 T cell genomes. Purified libraries were quantified with a Qubit 3.0 fluorometer, sized on a Bioanalyzer 2100, and re-quantified with the KAPA Library Quantification kit. Each immunoSEQ 96-well plate was sequenced on its own single-read 150-cycle Illumina NextSeq 550 flow cell. The original pipeline was this. Because the immunoSEQ output included only junctional sequences and no quality scores, the filtering could not be the same as the filtering used for full-length reads. Sequences were annotated with PyIR, a Python wrapper for IgBLAST v1.9, using IMGT germline references to assign V/J genes and CDR3. Reads were filtered out if the reads had weak V/J assignments (E-value above 1e-6), no CDR3, stop codons, out-of-frame junctions, or ambiguous translated residues. A V3J clonotype was defined by an identical inferred V gene, J gene, and CDR3 amino acid sequence. The percentage overlap between two repertoires was calculated by dividing the number of shared unique clonotypes by the size of the smaller repertoire. RTK rarefaction, the Chao1 estimator, and Recon v2.1 estimates of unobserved clonotypes were used to assess repertoire richness. Generation probabilities were computed with OLGA for all TCRbeta clonotypes obtained by the gDNA method from a handful of donors. Imported from immuneACCESS, the table was reduced by TCRdb to in-frame sequences with V and J called. These copies leave out some clones; in studies compared against another copy, an unresolved V gene accounts for under half, and the cause of the remainder is not known. The DNA gave D and trimming, while V, J and clone size come from that table. This sample comprises roughly 2,000,000 clones, approximately 95% of them detected only once. The top ten constitute roughly 1.2% of the sample.

CD8 naive samples were obtained by positive selection for CCR7 among CD45RO-negative cells, yielding a CD45RA+CCR7+ population from which TemRA cells were excluded. Donors were healthy HIV-negative adults with no recently reported acute infections or vaccinations. All donors were Caucasian adults living in Nashville, Tennessee, USA. Blood was collected by leukapheresis, and PBMCs were isolated by Ficoll-Histopaque density gradient centrifugation and then cryopreserved in liquid nitrogen vapor phase. Purity and quantity of every magnetically sorted T cell population were checked by analytical flow cytometry. Genomic DNA was isolated from each sorted fraction and quantified by UV absorbance on a Nanodrop 2000c. From the germline V gene (reference sequence), CDR1 is SGHNT and CDR2 is YYREEE. Trimming at the junction amounts to 3 bases on V and 3 bases on J, and the germline ends lie 10 bases apart. Reading from cysteine to phenylalanine, the CDR3 counts 14 amino acids. CDR3 DNA only is kept here, 42 bases in frame from base 1.

Broader findings and caveats from the paper: Larger estimated clonotype richness was generally found for naive subsets than for memory subsets. Higher generation probabilities were observed for clonotypes shared by all four sorted-subset donors than for non-shared clonotypes. Because the study included a small number of donors, the genetic and exposure-history diversity represented was limited. Only blood was sampled, and tissue TCR repertoires likely differ from those in blood. Incomplete sequencing was indicated by rarefaction of sorted-subset datasets, despite the large sequencing depth. When a few donors were compared, the shared fraction of clonotypes was around 4.6% for naive CD4, around 4% for naive CD8, 2.3% for memory CD4, and roughly 0.43% for memory CD8. Based on pairwise subsampling, the degree of clonotype sharing among donors was expected to be affected by sequencing depth.

In this chain, TRBV5-4 is recombined with TRBJ2-4; matching of 6 bases hints at TRBD2 as the D gene. The receptor's source is a man aged 18 to 30 in good health. The sample consisted of naive CD8+ T cells sorted from blood. The cell subset or site label for this specimen denotes: CD45RA+CCR7+. The CDR3 protein: CASSYMGGKNIQYF. The nucleotides read TGTGCCAGCAGCTATATGGGGGGCAAAAACATTCAGTACTTC. Where the CDR3 stops, the reference TRBV5-4 and TRBJ2-4 genes take over; the full variable domain is ETGVTQSPTHLIKTRGQQVTLRCSSQSGHNTVSWYQQALGQGPQFIFQYYREEENGRGNFPPRFSGLQFPNYSSELNVNALELDDSALYLCASSYMGGKNIQYFGAGTRLSVL.